This is a list of T cell receptor beta chains from one sample in a study of T-cell memory formation after mild COVID-19. MiXCR, run by TCRdb on the 5' RACE reads, gives a single entry per CDR3 protein. Of about 350,000 distinct CDR3 sequences listed, roughly an eighth are singletons. Sample: PBMCs or a T cell subset sorted from them (not recorded which). Source of these receptors: a man between 18 and 35 years old who had mild COVID-19 (a few samples of this study predate the infection). Cell type and time point are not known. Each CDR3 is given with its conserved first and last residue. The order of the fields is D gene, V gene, J gene, clone size, CDR3 DNA, CDR3 protein. The D gene is left open where the match is weak. The listing skips clone size in some rows; elsewhere it reads once, few, many or a size class.

.	TRBV4-2	TRBJ1-1	.	TGTGCCAGCAGCCCGAGCAGGGGCTCTGGAGCTTTCTTT	CASSPSRGSGAFF
.	TRBV29-1	TRBJ2-2	.	TGCAGCACGCGGAGAGAGAACACCGGGGAGCTGTTTTTT	CSTRRENTGELFF
.	TRBV7-2	TRBJ2-3	few	TGTGCCAGCAGCTTATGGCTGGGAACAGATACGCAGTATTTT	CASSLWLGTDTQYF
TRBD1	TRBV2	TRBJ2-7	many	TGTGCCAGCAGTGAATCGGGGACAGTCCGTCCCTACGAGCAGTACTTC	CASSESGTVRPYEQYF
.	TRBV5-1	TRBJ2-5	many	TGCGCCAGCAGCTTGGCCGGAGGGGAGGAGGAGACCCAGTACTTC	CASSLAGGEEETQYF
.	TRBV5-4	TRBJ2-1	.	TGTGCCAGCAGCTTAGATTTAGGAGGGTCACGCGAGCAGTTCTTC	CASSLDLGGSREQFF
TRBD1	TRBV12-3/TRBV12-4	TRBJ1-6	few	TGTGCCAGCAGGTTGGACAGGGTAGATAATTCACCCCTCCACTTT	CASRLDRVDNSPLHF
.	TRBV7-6	TRBJ2-5	few	TGTGCCAGCAGCCCCCGACTAGTCAGCGAGACCCAGTACTTC	CASSPRLVSETQYF
.	TRBV5-1	TRBJ1-3	many	TGCGCCAGCAGCTTGGCCGCAGGTCACGGAAACACCATATATTTT	CASSLAAGHGNTIYF
.	TRBV30	TRBJ2-7	few	TGTGCCTGGGGGGAAAATCCTTACGAGCAGTACTTC	CAWGENPYEQYF
.	TRBV6-5	TRBJ2-2	few	TGTGCCAGCAGTTACGGATCCACCGGGGAGCTGTTTTTT	CASSYGSTGELFF
.	TRBV9	TRBJ1-2	few	TGTGCCAGCAGCTCAGCAGGACCGACTAACTATGGCTACACCTTC	CASSSAGPTNYGYTF
TRBD1	TRBV30	TRBJ1-2	.	TGTGCCTGGAGTGCTGGGAGGGGGCGAGGGGTTGGCTACACCTTC	CAWSAGRGRGVGYTF
.	TRBV5-5	TRBJ1-4	.	TGTGCCAGCACTCTCTCGCCAGGGGAACCTAATGAAAAACTGTTTTTT	CASTLSPGEPNEKLFF
TRBD2	TRBV12-3/TRBV12-4	TRBJ2-1	few	TGTGCCAGCAGGTGGACTAGCGGTTACTCCTACAATGAGCAGTTCTTC	CASRWTSGYSYNEQFF
TRBD2	TRBV29-1	TRBJ2-1	.	TGCAGCGGGCGGGGGTACCAAGGGAATGAGCAGTTCTTC	CSGRGYQGNEQFF
.	TRBV20-1	TRBJ1-5	.	TGCAGTGCTGGGCAGGGGCGGATCAGTCAGCCCCAGCATTTT	CSAGQGRISQPQHF
.	TRBV2	TRBJ1-1	few	TGTGCCAGCAGTGAGGCTTCGGCCAAACGGGAGACTGAAGCTTTCTTT	CASSEASAKRETEAFF
.	TRBV7-8	TRBJ2-2	.	TGTGCCAGCAGCCCATTCAGGGACACCGGGGAGCTGTTTTTT	CASSPFRDTGELFF
TRBD1	TRBV7-6	TRBJ2-3	many	TGTGCCAGCAGCCCTAGGCCGGGACAGTTCGATACGCAGTATTTT	CASSPRPGQFDTQYF
TRBD1	TRBV20-1	TRBJ1-1	few	TGCAGCTCGGCCTGGGGACAGGGGGCTTTCTTT	CSSAWGQGAFF
.	TRBV14	TRBJ2-7	.	TGTGCCAGCAGCCAAAACGAGGACTACGAGCAGTACTTC	CASSQNEDYEQYF
TRBD2	TRBV6-2/TRBV6-3	TRBJ2-5	few	TGTGCCAGCAGTTACACCCTAGGGACTAGCGATCGGGAGACCCAGTACTTC	CASSYTLGTSDRETQYF
.	TRBV6-2/TRBV6-3	TRBJ2-5	many	TGTGCCAGCAGTCCAACGGAAGAGACCCAGTACTTC	CASSPTEETQYF
.	TRBV6-2/TRBV6-3	TRBJ2-2	few	TGTGCCAGCAGTCGACCACGACAGGACGCCACCGGGGAGCTGTTTTTT	CASSRPRQDATGELFF
.	TRBV7-2	TRBJ2-1	.	TGTGCCAGCAGCCACGACTATAACGAGCAGTTCTTC	CASSHDYNEQFF
TRBD1	TRBV5-1	TRBJ2-1	.	TGCGCCAGCGGCGCCGGGACAGGGCTCAATGAGCAGTTCTTC	CASGAGTGLNEQFF
.	TRBV3-1	TRBJ2-1	few	TGTGCCAGCAGCCAAGATCTCGGGGTGGGGAATGAGCAGTTCTTC	CASSQDLGVGNEQFF
.	TRBV7-9	TRBJ2-1	.	TGTGCAGTTGGAAAGTCCAATGAGCAGTTCTTC	CAVGKSNEQFF
TRBD2	TRBV7-6	TRBJ2-2	few	TGTGCCAGCAGTCCCAGCGGGACTCGCCGATATAATCTGAACACCGGGGAGCTGTTTTTT	CASSPSGTRRYNLNTGELFF
.	TRBV2	TRBJ2-3	few	TGTGCCAGCAGTGGAGGGGGTCCGGGGAATACGCAGTATTTT	CASSGGGPGNTQYF
TRBD1	TRBV3-1	TRBJ2-5	few	TGTGCCAGCAGCCACCGACAGGGCTTAGGGGGAACCCAGTACTTC	CASSHRQGLGGTQYF
.	TRBV7-2	TRBJ2-2	few	TGTGCCAGCAGCTTCTTGTTCGAAGGGGAGCTGTTTTTT	CASSFLFEGELFF
.	TRBV12-3/TRBV12-4	TRBJ2-1	many	TGTGCCAGCAGCTTAGACAATGAGCAGTTCTTC	CASSLDNEQFF
TRBD1	TRBV5-5	TRBJ1-4	few	TGTGCCAGCAGCCCCCGGGACAGGGGGTACGAAAAACTGTTTTTT	CASSPRDRGYEKLFF
.	TRBV5-1	TRBJ1-1	once	TGCGCCAGCAGCTTAAATGACAGGTCGGGCACTGAAGCTTTCTTT	CASSLNDRSGTEAFF
.	TRBV6-1	TRBJ1-4	few	TGTGCCAGCACCCCGGGGATAGCAACTAATGAAAAACTGTTTTTT	CASTPGIATNEKLFF
.	TRBV18	TRBJ1-1	once	TGTGCCAGCTCACCAGTCTCGAACACTGAAGCTTTCTTT	CASSPVSNTEAFF
.	TRBV4-1	TRBJ1-5	.	TGCGCCAGCAGCCAAGATGGGAGGCGGACTAGCCAGCCCCAGCATTTT	CASSQDGRRTSQPQHF
TRBD1	TRBV7-9	TRBJ1-2	few	TGTGCCAGCAGCACCACAGGGGATAACTATGGCTACACCTTC	CASSTTGDNYGYTF
TRBD1	TRBV5-1	TRBJ2-7	many	TGCGCCAGCAGCTACAGGGGAGAAGGCTACGAGCAGTACTTC	CASSYRGEGYEQYF
TRBD1	TRBV14	TRBJ2-1	once	TGTGCCAGCAGCTCCAGGGACAGGGTTTACAATGAGCAGTTCTTC	CASSSRDRVYNEQFF
.	TRBV29-1	TRBJ2-5	few	TGCAGCGTTGAAGATTCTCGTAGGGGTGGGGAGACCCAGTACTTC	CSVEDSRRGGETQYF
TRBD1	TRBV4-1	TRBJ1-1	.	TGCGCCAGCAGCCAAATATCCGGGACAGGGTCTACTGAAGCTTTCTTT	CASSQISGTGSTEAFF
TRBD1	TRBV15	TRBJ2-2	.	TGTGCCACCAGCAGGGACAGGGAGGCCACCGGGGAGCTGTTTTTT	CATSRDREATGELFF
TRBD2	TRBV6-2/TRBV6-3	TRBJ2-7	few	TGTGCCAGCAGTTCCGCCCCAAGCGGGGCCTCCTACGAGCAGTACTTC	CASSSAPSGASYEQYF
.	TRBV5-1	TRBJ2-1	many	TGCGCCAGCAGCTCACAGGGAAATGAGCAGTTCTTC	CASSSQGNEQFF
.	TRBV6-1	TRBJ2-5	.	TGTGCCAGCATACAGGAAGAGACCCAGTACTTC	CASIQEETQYF
.	TRBV7-2	TRBJ2-3	many	TGTGCCAGCAGCTCGGGCCCTCCAGATACGCAGTATTTT	CASSSGPPDTQYF
TRBD1	TRBV7-9	TRBJ2-6	.	TGTGCCAGCAGCTTCCGGGGTTGGGGACAGGGAGTTGCGGCCGGGGCCAACGTCCTGACTTTC	CASSFRGWGQGVAAGANVLTF
.	TRBV7-2	TRBJ2-3	few	TGTGCCAGCAGCCCACACTTCTGGGATACGCAGTATTTT	CASSPHFWDTQYF
.	TRBV9	TRBJ1-2	.	TGTGCCAGCAGCGTAGCGGGTGAAGGCTATGGCTACACCTTC	CASSVAGEGYGYTF
TRBD1	TRBV7-9	TRBJ2-2	many	TGTGCCAGCAGCTTAGGGGACAGAAGCACCGGGGAGCTGTTTTTT	CASSLGDRSTGELFF
TRBD1	TRBV6-5	TRBJ1-2	.	TGTGCCAGCAGTCACGAACAGGGGGCAGTTTATGGCTACACCTTC	CASSHEQGAVYGYTF
.	TRBV20-1	TRBJ2-5	.	TGCAGTGCTAGTGTTAAAGAGACCCAGTACTTC	CSASVKETQYF
TRBD2	TRBV11-2	TRBJ2-5	few	TGTGCCAGCTACAACCTAGGGGGACTAGCGGGAAGAGGGACCCAGTACTTC	CASYNLGGLAGRGTQYF
.	TRBV19	TRBJ1-1	.	TGTGCCAGTAGGCCGGGACCGACGAACACTGAAGCTTTCTTT	CASRPGPTNTEAFF